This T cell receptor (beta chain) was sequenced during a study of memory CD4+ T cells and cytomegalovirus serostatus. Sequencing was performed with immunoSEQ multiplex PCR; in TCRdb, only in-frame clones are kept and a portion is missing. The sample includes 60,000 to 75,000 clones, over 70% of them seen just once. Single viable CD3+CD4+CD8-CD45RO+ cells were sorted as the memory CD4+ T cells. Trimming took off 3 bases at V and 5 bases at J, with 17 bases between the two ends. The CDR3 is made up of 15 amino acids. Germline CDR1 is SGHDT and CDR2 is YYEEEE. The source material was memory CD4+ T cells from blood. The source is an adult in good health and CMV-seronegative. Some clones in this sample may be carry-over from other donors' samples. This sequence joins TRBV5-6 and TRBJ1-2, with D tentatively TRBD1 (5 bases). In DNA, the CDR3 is TGTGCCAGCAGCTGGGGGAGAGGTCGGCTTTATGGCTACACCTTC. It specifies CASSWGRGRLYGYTF.